This entry describes one T cell receptor (beta chain). Its antigen is unidentified. The V segment lost 5 bases and the J segment 4 bases; nucleotides outside the gene matches: 3. In germline, CDR1 is DFQATT, CDR2 SNEGSKA (reference sequence). This CDR3 spans 13 amino acids. This sample is drawn from a study of T cell repertoires in cytomegalovirus infection. Background on the study: It was recently identified HLA-C-restricted and well-studied HLA-B-restricted CMV epitopes that the study used.

TCRdb re-called the reads through MiXCR, storing one row per CDR3 protein. The sample holds 370,000 or so distinct CDR3 sequences, around a third seen once. J is TRBJ2-1 and V is TRBV20-1, with 9 nucleotides matching TRBD2. Sample: cultured PBMCs, taken from culture after CMV antigen stimulation. The origin of this receptor is a human donor in good health (CMV status not recorded). Some clones in this sample may be carry-over from other donors' samples. CDR3 protein: CSAPGLAYNEQFF. DNA of the CDR3: TGCAGTGCTCCCGGACTAGCGTACAATGAGCAGTTCTTC.